What follows describes a single TCR beta chain. What it recognizes is unknown. Sequenced by immunoSEQ multiplex PCR; TCRdb stores in-frame clones only, minus some. Among around 400,000 clones listed, 75% to 95% were seen once. The source of the sample is a study of Ad26.COV2.S vaccination and SARS-CoV-2 variants. The CDR3 runs 14 residues. V lost 0 bases and J 5 bases, leaving 8 bases between the germline ends. From germline, CDR1 is MNHEY and CDR2 SVGAGI. General study findings and limits: Quantification of TCR breadth and depth may have yielded underestimates of total T cell responses.

Treatment meaning: 19 received Ad26.COV2.S at low or high dose, single or two shots; five or six received placebo; per-sample allocation not given. Samples were taken on day 63 after the first vaccine or placebo injection. The origin of this receptor is a person between 18 and 65 years old who received the Ad26.COV2.S COVID-19 vaccine or a placebo. The source material was peripheral blood, sampled in a trial of Ad26.COV2.S vaccine versus placebo. V and J are TRBV6-5 and TRBJ1-5, with a weak D call TRBD1 (6 bases). CDR3 DNA: TGTGCCAGCAGTTACTCGCACAGGGATCAGCCCCAGCATTTT. Encoded protein: CASSYSHRDQPQHF.